This T cell receptor (beta chain) was identified in a study of regulatory T cells in long-lasting Graves disease. CDR3 length: 15 amino acids. Germline CDR1 reads ENHRY; CDR2 reads SYGVKD. V was shortened by 0 bases and J by 7 bases, with 15 bases between the two germline ends. Through Arm-PCR of CDR3 regions and iRepertoire HTBI primers, TCR beta libraries were built. TCRdb fed the multiplex PCR reads into MiXCR, producing one record per CDR3 protein. Here the sample spans under 300,000 distinct CDR3 sequences, 18% being singletons. Study-level findings and limits: Persistent Graves' patients showed a TCR diversity that was lower than that of newly diagnosed ones.

Many counts were recorded for this clonotype. Antigen unknown. The time point is: newly diagnosed GD, antithyroid drugs for less than 3 months. PBMC RNA served as the TCR library source. Graves' disease was diagnosed by American Thyroid Association guidelines. The EDTA tubes were filled with nine milliliters of drawn peripheral blood. In addition, the sample was reused for a study of T cells in Graves' hyperthyroidism and ophthalmopathy.

The sequenced sample was peripheral blood mononuclear cells (PBMCs), obtained at new diagnosis, from a patient treated with antithyroid drugs. The receptor was derived from a woman in her thirties with Graves disease. J is TRBJ1-2 and V is TRBV10-3, with D unclear. The CDR3 region is CAISESPRPEAGYTF. The CDR3, as DNA: TGTGCCATCAGTGAGTCCCCGCGTCCGGAGGCTGGCTACACCTTC.